This T cell receptor beta chain was captured by sequencing in a study of post-analysis software for immune sequencing data. As for the study in general: Relapsing-remitting, secondary progressive and progressive-relapsing forms of multiple sclerosis all featured among disease courses.

Trimming at V came to 7 bases and at J to 4 bases, leaving 8 bases not matched to a gene. The CDR3 consists of 15 residues. Each TCR beta cDNA library carried unique molecular identifiers. When roughly 0.9 to 10 million T cells were used, they gave about 490,000 cDNA molecules. Using its own MiXCR run on the PCR reads, TCRdb lists one record per CDR3 protein. The repertoire holds roughly 800,000 distinct CDR3 sequences, with roughly 58% as singletons. This clonotype was counted a few times. What it recognizes is unknown. General study points: The F measure placed samples prepared in the same batch into strongly shared clusters. For normalized Chao1 diversity, multiple sclerosis patients scored significantly lower than controls did. Higher frequency in patients than in controls was seen for about five TRBV segments, with TRBV5-6, TRBV5-1 and TRBV20-1 among them.

Material for sequencing was blood. The receptor was derived from a girl aged 10-17 years with multiple sclerosis. The chain employs TRBV12-3 or TRBV12-4 and TRBJ2-1, with TRBD2 identical over 9 bases. CDR3 sequence (DNA): TGTGCCAGCACCAGTAGCGGGGGAGCTTACAATGAGCAGTTCTTC. Translation gives CASTSSGGAYNEQFF.